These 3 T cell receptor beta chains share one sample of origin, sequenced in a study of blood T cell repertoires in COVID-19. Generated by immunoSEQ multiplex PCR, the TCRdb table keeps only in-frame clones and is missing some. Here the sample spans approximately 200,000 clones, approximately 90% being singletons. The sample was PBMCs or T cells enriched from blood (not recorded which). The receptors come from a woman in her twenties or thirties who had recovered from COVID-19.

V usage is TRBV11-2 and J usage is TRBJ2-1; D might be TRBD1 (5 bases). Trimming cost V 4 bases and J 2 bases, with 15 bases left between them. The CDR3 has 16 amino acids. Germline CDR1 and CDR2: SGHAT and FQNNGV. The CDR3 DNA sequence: TGTGCCAGCAGCTCCCTTGTTAGGGGTCCCTACAATGAGCAGTTCTTC. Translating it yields CASSSLVRGPYNEQFF. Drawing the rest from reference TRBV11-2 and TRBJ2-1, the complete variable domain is EAGVAQSPRYKIIEKRQSVAFWCNPISGHATLYWYQQILGQGPKLLIQFQNNGVVDDSQLPKDRFSAERLKGVDSTLKIQPAKLEDSAVYLCASSSLVRGPYNEQFFGPGTRLTVL.

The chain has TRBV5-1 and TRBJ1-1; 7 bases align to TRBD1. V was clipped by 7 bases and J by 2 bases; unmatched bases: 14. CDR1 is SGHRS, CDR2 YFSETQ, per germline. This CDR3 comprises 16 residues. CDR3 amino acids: CASLDTTGQTNTEAFF. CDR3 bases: TGCGCCAGCTTAGATACGACAGGGCAGACCAACACTGAAGCTTTCTTT.

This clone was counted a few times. CDR3 region: CASSFRPLVGASYTF. The CDR3 nucleotides read TGTGCCAGCAGTTTTCGCCCCCTCGTGGGCGCGAGCTACACCTTC. The genes are TRBV27 and TRBJ1-2; D unresolved. CDR3 length: 15 residues. Germline V gives CDR1 MNHEY, CDR2 SMNVEV (reference sequence). V lost 3 bases, J lost 9 bases, and 20 bases lay in between.